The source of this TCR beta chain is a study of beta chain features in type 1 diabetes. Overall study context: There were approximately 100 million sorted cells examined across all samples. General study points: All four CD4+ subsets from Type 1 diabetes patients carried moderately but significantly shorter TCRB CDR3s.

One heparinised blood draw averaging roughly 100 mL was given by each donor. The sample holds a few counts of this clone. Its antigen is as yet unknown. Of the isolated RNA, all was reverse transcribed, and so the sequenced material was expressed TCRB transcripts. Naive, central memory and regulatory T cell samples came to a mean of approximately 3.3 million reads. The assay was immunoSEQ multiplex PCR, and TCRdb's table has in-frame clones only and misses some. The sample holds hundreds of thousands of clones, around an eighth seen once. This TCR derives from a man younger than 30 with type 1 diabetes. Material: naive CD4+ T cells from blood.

CDR3 amino acids: CASSHTGGDQPQHF. The CDR3 DNA follows: TGCGCCAGCAGCCATACAGGGGGAGATCAGCCCCAGCATTTT. The chain is built from TRBV4-1 and TRBJ1-5; 8 bases align to TRBD1. The J segment lost 5 bases and the V segment lost 3 bases, leaving 3 bases of the junction unmatched. The CDR3 has 14 residues. Germline assignment: CDR1 MGHRA and CDR2 YSYEKL.